A single sample is the source of the 28 T cell receptor beta chains below, sequenced in a study of blood T cell repertoires in COVID-19. Clones were sequenced by immunoSEQ multiplex PCR, and TCRdb holds only the in-frame ones, with some missing. The data hold 130,000 or so clones, with around 77% observed a single time. Input material: peripheral blood. The receptors here all came from a human donor in a cohort sampled during active COVID-19.

The chain couples TRBV7-6 to TRBJ2-7; tentative D call: TRBD2 (6 bases). Trimming took 5 bases from V and 1 from J, leaving 18 bases between them. The CDR3 sequence is 16 residues long. Germline V gives CDR1 SGHVS, CDR2 FNYEAQ. In nucleotides, the CDR3 is TGTGCCAGCAGCCACGGGAGTGAGGAGGCTTCCTACGAGCAGTACTTC. Its translation: CASSHGSEEASYEQYF.

This clone was observed a few times. This chain joins TRBV3-1 (or the pseudogene TRBV3-2) and TRBJ1-4; TRBD1 aligns across 9 bases. Losses at the gene ends were 3 bases for V and 5 bases for J; bases not matched to a gene: 4. Germline V gives CDR1 LGHDT, CDR2 YNNKEL (reference sequence). The CDR3 length is 15 residues. CDR3 sequence (DNA): TGTGCCAGCAGCCAGCCCGGGACAGGGAATGAAAAACTGTTTTTT. This encodes CASSQPGTGNEKLFF.

V usage is TRBV7-6 and J usage is TRBJ2-1, with 7 nucleotides matching TRBD2. The germline gives CDR1 SGHVS, CDR2 FNYEAQ. V gave up 1 base and J gave up 6 bases; unmatched junction bases: 21. The CDR3 is 20 residues long. The CDR3, as DNA: TGTGCCAGCAGCTTAGTAACGGGGACGGGGCGGGGGATGACGCCCAATGAGCAGTTCTTC. This translates into CASSLVTGTGRGMTPNEQFF.

V is TRBV7-6 and J is TRBJ1-4; D might be TRBD1 (6 bases). The V gene lost 5 bases and the J gene lost 8 bases, with 12 bases spanning the gap. Germline lookup yields CDR1 SGHVS and CDR2 FNYEAQ. The CDR3 length is 13 residues. The CDR3 bases are TGTGCCAGCAGCCCCGGGGGGGGCGAAAAACTGTTTTTT. Residues: CASSPGGGEKLFF.

The chain combines TRBV13 with TRBJ1-4; 9 bases match TRBD1. In germline, CDR1 is PRHDT, CDR2 FYEKMQ (reference sequence). This CDR3 is 15 amino acids long. The junction had 8 bases not matched to a gene; V was cut back by 5 bases and J by 7 bases. The CDR3 DNA is TGTGCCAGCAGCCCCCCGGGACAGGGTAGTGAAAAACTGTTTTTT. Residues: CASSPPGQGSEKLFF. Full variable domain (remainder filled in from reference TRBV13 and TRBJ1-4): AAGVIQSPRHLIKEKRETATLKCYPIPRHDTVYWYQQGPGQDPQFLISFYEKMQSDKGSIPDRFSAQQFSDYHSELNMSSLELGDSALYFCASSPPGQGSEKLFFGSGTQLSVL.

The chain uses TRBV5-1 and TRBJ1-6; D might be TRBD1 (5 bases). The CDR3 totals 15 residues. The V gene lost 0 bases and the J gene lost 10 bases, with 14 bases spanning the gap. The germline CDR1 and CDR2 sequences are SGHRS and YFSETQ. The chain's CDR3 is CASSLEGRDGSPLHF. The CDR3 region has the DNA TGCGCCAGCAGCTTGGAAGGCAGGGATGGCTCACCCCTCCACTTT.

This rearrangement joins TRBV6-5 to TRBJ2-7; weak D call: TRBD2 (5 bases). V was clipped by 7 bases and J by 1 base, with 14 bases between them. The V gene's germline CDR1 is MNHEY and CDR2 SVGAGI. CDR3 length: 14 amino acids. The CDR3 DNA sequence: TGTGCCAGCAACCGGGGTGGTTATTCCTACGAGCAGTACTTC. It encodes CASNRGGYSYEQYF.

The chain recombines TRBV3-1 (or the pseudogene TRBV3-2) with TRBJ1-5; D is ambiguous. Germline V gene sequence: CDR1 LGHDT, CDR2 YNNKEL (reference sequence). V was shortened by 4 bases and J by 8 bases, with 12 bases between the two germline ends. This CDR3 has 13 amino acids. For the CDR3, the DNA is TGTGCCAGCAGCCCCCGGGGTGAAAAGCCCCAGCATTTT. Translating it yields CASSPRGEKPQHF.

V gene TRBV6-5 combines with J gene TRBJ2-7; 7 bases fit TRBD2. Looked up from germline, CDR1 is MNHEY and CDR2 is SVGAGI. V was pared by 2 bases and J by 2 bases, with 3 bases of the junction left unmatched. The CDR3 totals 14 residues. The CDR3 region has the DNA TGTGCCAGCAGTTACCTTGGGAGGGCCTACGAGCAGTACTTC. Translated, it gives CASSYLGRAYEQYF.

This chain links TRBV6-2 or TRBV6-3 with TRBJ1-2, with 8 bases fitting TRBD1. J was trimmed by 5 bases and V by 6 bases; bases with no gene match: 8. The germline CDR1 and CDR2 sequences are MNHEY and SVGEGT. The CDR3 covers 14 residues. The CDR3 DNA follows: TGTGCCAGCAGCGGACAGGGACTGGGATATGGCTACACCTTC. Its translation: CASSGQGLGYGYTF.

The rearrangement uses TRBV11-2 and TRBJ2-7; D is possibly TRBD1 (5 bases). Germline CDR1 is SGHAT and CDR2 is FQNNGV. V lost 0 bases and J 7 bases, leaving 19 bases between the germline ends. This CDR3 has 16 amino acids. DNA for the CDR3: TGTGCCAGCAGCTTAGATGGGCTGAGCAGGGTGGAAGAGCAGTACTTC. Protein sequence: CASSLDGLSRVEEQYF.

The chain recombines TRBV7-2 with TRBJ2-7; tentatively, D is TRBD1 (6 bases). Germline loops: CDR1 SGHTA, CDR2 FQGNSA. This CDR3 spans 13 amino acids. V was pared by 5 bases and J by 2 bases, with 10 bases between. The CDR3 bases are TGTGCCAGCAGCGGGGGCTACACCTACGAGCAGTACTTC. Amino acid sequence: CASSGGYTYEQYF.

This sequence joins TRBV28 and TRBJ2-7; tentative D call: TRBD2 (6 bases). V was trimmed by 5 bases and J by 5 bases, leaving 16 bases between them. The CDR3 runs to 14 residues. CDR1 is MDHEN, CDR2 SYDVKM, per germline. Here the CDR3 DNA reads TGTGCCAGCAGTGACCCCCCAGGAGGGAACGAGCAGTACTTC. As protein: CASSDPPGGNEQYF.

The chain recombines TRBV4-2 with TRBJ1-6, with D unresolved. Germline loops: CDR1 LGHNA, CDR2 YNFKEQ. The CDR3 runs to 16 residues. The V end was cut by 0 bases, the J end by 1 base, with 7 bases between. In nucleotides, the CDR3 is TGTGCCAGCAGCCAAGACAGTGATTCCTATAATTCACCCCTCCACTTT. Protein product: CASSQDSDSYNSPLHF.

The chain has TRBV6-6 and TRBJ2-7; a weak D match, TRBD2 (6 bases). The V end lost 2 bases, the J end lost 6 bases, and 17 bases lay between the germline ends. The germline V gene has CDR1 MNHNY and CDR2 SVGAGI (reference sequence). The CDR3 totals 15 residues. The CDR3 region is CASSYVQGLGGEQYF. In DNA, the CDR3 is TGTGCCAGCAGTTACGTTCAGGGACTGGGTGGCGAGCAGTACTTC.

The rearrangement uses TRBV5-1 and TRBJ2-7; 11 bases line up with TRBD2. This CDR3 is 14 amino acids long. Germline lookup yields CDR1 SGHRS and CDR2 YFSETQ. The ends lost 3 bases at V and 6 bases at J; junction bases unmatched: 5. CDR3: CASSSRLAGSEQYF. The CDR3 DNA sequence: TGCGCCAGCAGCTCCCGACTAGCGGGGAGCGAGCAGTACTTC. The entire variable domain, with the rest obtained from reference TRBV5-1 and TRBJ2-7, is as follows: KAGVTQTPRYLIKTRGQQVTLSCSPISGHRSVSWYQQTPGQGLQFLFEYFSETQRNKGNFPGRFSGRQFSNSRSEMNVSTLELGDSALYLCASSSRLAGSEQYFGPGTRLTVT.

The CDR3 region is CASTPSGEFNYGYTF. CDR3 DNA: TGCGCCAGCACCCCTTCGGGAGAATTCAACTATGGCTACACCTTC. V gene TRBV5-1 combines with J gene TRBJ1-2; no reliable D call. The CDR3 spans 15 residues. CDR1 and CDR2 from the germline V gene are SGHRS and YFSETQ. Deletions cut 6 bases from V and 2 bases from J, with 17 bases between.

The chain carries TRBV2 and TRBJ1-2, with TRBD1 matching 8 bases. The CDR3 loop spans 14 amino acids. Trimming cost V 8 bases and J 6 bases; bases outside gene matches: 11. CDR1 is SNHLY, CDR2 FYNNEI, per germline. CDR3 region: CASHDGQGDHGYTF. The DNA for the CDR3 is TGTGCCAGCCATGACGGACAGGGAGATCATGGCTACACCTTC.

Only a few counts were recorded for this clone. The chain uses TRBV27 and TRBJ2-1, with D unresolved. The CDR3 spans 14 residues. In germline, CDR1 is MNHEY, CDR2 SMNVEV (reference sequence). Trimming removed 3 bases from V and 7 bases from J, with 13 bases in between. For the CDR3, the DNA is TGTGCCAGCAGTTTGCTGCGCCCCGAGAATGAGCAGTTCTTC. Translating gives CASSLLRPENEQFF.

The chain is built from TRBV5-5 and TRBJ2-7; D is possibly TRBD1 (7 bases). V shed 0 bases and J shed 2 bases, with 18 bases lying between them. The germline V gene encodes CDR1 SGHKS and CDR2 YYEKEE (reference sequence). This CDR3 comprises 17 residues. Written as DNA, the CDR3 is TGTGCCAGCAGCTTGGGGACTAACAGGGGAAGGCCCTACGAGCAGTACTTC. This codes for CASSLGTNRGRPYEQYF.

J is TRBJ1-3 and V is TRBV7-6; 7 bases line up with TRBD1. Germline loops: CDR1 SGHVS, CDR2 FNYEAQ. The CDR3 runs to 15 residues. V was clipped by 2 bases and J by 2 bases; unmatched bases: 3. This CDR3 is CASSLYRGAGNTIYF. In DNA, the CDR3 is TGTGCCAGCAGCTTATACAGGGGAGCTGGAAACACCATATATTTT.

The chain has TRBV5-1 and TRBJ1-6; tentative D call: TRBD1 (5 bases). Trimming took 1 base from V and 7 from J, leaving 12 bases between them. Germline CDR1 reads SGHRS; CDR2 reads YFSETQ. The CDR3 has 15 residues. CDR3 amino acids: CASSLTRVENSPLHF. CDR3 sequence (DNA): TGCGCCAGCAGCTTGACCAGGGTGGAGAATTCACCCCTCCACTTT.

The chain links TRBV2 to TRBJ2-7, with 7 nucleotides matching TRBD1. The CDR3 totals 13 residues. Germline V gene data show CDR1 as SNHLY and CDR2 as FYNNEI. With 6 bases clipped from V and 3 bases from J, the junction kept 5 bases outside the gene matches. CDR3 residues: CASRARDSYEQYF. In DNA, the CDR3 is TGTGCCAGCAGAGCCCGGGACAGCTACGAGCAGTACTTC.

The rearrangement links TRBV19 to TRBJ2-7; 9 bases line up with TRBD2. Germline CDR1 LNHDA, CDR2 SQIVND (reference sequence). The CDR3 has 14 amino acids. J gave up 7 bases and V 5 bases, and 9 bases lay outside the gene matches. The CDR3 sequence: CASSPRGGREEQYF. In DNA, the CDR3 is TGTGCCAGTAGTCCGCGGGGGGGTCGGGAGGAGCAGTACTTC.

The rearrangement links TRBV29-1 to TRBJ2-7; 11 bases are shared with TRBD1. Germline CDR1 is SQVTM and CDR2 is ANQGSEA. Germline trimming cut 6 bases from V and 5 bases from J; bases unmatched to any gene: 3. The CDR3 length is 12 residues. CDR3 nucleotides: TGCAGCGTCGGACAGGGGGCGGACGAGCAGTACTTC. Its protein is CSVGQGADEQYF.

This clone came up a few times. The chain combines TRBV2 with TRBJ2-5; TRBD2 matches at 7 bases. The trim removed 0 bases at V and 5 bases at J, leaving 6 bases unmatched. This CDR3 contains 15 residues. Germline CDR1 reads SNHLY; CDR2 reads FYNNEI. CDR3 protein: CASSEAPGLWETQYF. The CDR3 coding sequence is TGTGCCAGCAGTGAAGCCCCGGGACTATGGGAGACCCAGTACTTC.

The chain carries TRBV3-1 (or the pseudogene TRBV3-2) and TRBJ1-5; D is ambiguous. CDR1 and CDR2 (germline): LGHDT, YNNKEL (reference sequence). V lost 0 bases and J lost 7, with 10 bases in between. The CDR3 loop spans 14 amino acids. In DNA, the CDR3 is TGTGCCAGCAGCCAAGAACCCGGTGTGCAGCCCCAGCATTTT. Translated: CASSQEPGVQPQHF.

This clone was seen more than once but under ten times. The V and J genes are TRBV6-5 and TRBJ2-7, with 7 bases identical to TRBD2. V trimming: 4 bases; J trimming: 2 bases; junction bases outside the gene matches: 5. The CDR3 totals 14 residues. Germline CDR1 reads MNHEY; CDR2 reads SVGAGI. The CDR3 coding sequence is TGTGCCAGCAGTTTTTCTAGCGGTCCCTACGAGCAGTACTTC. Protein sequence: CASSFSSGPYEQYF.